The entry below describes one TCR beta chain. Its cognate antigen is unknown. This record comes from a study of OX40 agonist ivuxolimab in advanced cancers. Germline-derived CDR1 and CDR2 are SGHRS and YFSETQ. The CDR3 runs to 15 residues. J gave up 4 bases and V 2 bases, and 5 bases lay outside the gene matches. Using immunoSEQ multiplex PCR, the repertoire was profiled, and TCRdb retains in-frame clones only, with some absent. The sample lists about 75,000 clones, 90% occurring once. Study outcomes and limitations: Clonal expansion by week 6 occurred in CD4+ and CD8+ blood T cells (at 0.1 to 3.0 mg/kg).

The clonotype originates from an adult with an advanced solid tumor such as melanoma, head and neck, liver or kidney cancer. The sequenced sample was CD4+ or CD8+ T cells sorted from blood, obtained in a trial of the OX40 agonist ivuxolimab. J is TRBJ2-7 and V is TRBV5-1, with 11 nucleotides matching TRBD2. The CDR3 reads CASSFTSGSQYEQYF. The DNA of the CDR3 is TGCGCCAGCAGCTTTACTAGCGGGAGTCAATACGAGCAGTACTTC.